A single T cell receptor beta chain is shown here with its context. Unmatched junction bases numbered 9, after V lost 4 bases and J lost 3 bases. Germline CDR1 is SGHRS and CDR2 is YFSETQ. The CDR3 consists of 16 residues. This entry is derived from a study of T cell changes during pregnancy in multiple sclerosis. Profiled with immunoSEQ multiplex PCR; TCRdb holds only in-frame clones, not every one. The table includes fewer than 75,000 clones, under 95% detected once. The chain is built from TRBV5-1 and TRBJ2-7; the match to TRBD2 covers 11 bases. This TCR came from a female donor in good health, enrolled as a control in a pregnancy study. The specimen was peripheral blood, collected after pregnancy. In DNA form, the CDR3 reads TGCGCCAGCAGCCCGACTAGCGGGACGATCCTCTACGAGCAGTACTTC. Translating gives CASSPTSGTILYEQYF.